The 13 T cell receptor beta chains below all came from one sample that was sequenced in a study of blood T cell repertoires in COVID-19. This table comes from immunoSEQ multiplex PCR, and its TCRdb copy is limited to in-frame clones, with some not included. The data contain about 100,000 clones, about 90% of them singletons. The sample consisted of peripheral blood. These receptors all come from a man aged 18 to 29 with COVID-19, enrolled during active disease.

The CDR3 region is CASSQQGLRNTGELFF. CDR3 in DNA: TGTGCCAGCAGCCAACAGGGTCTCCGGAACACCGGGGAGCTGTTTTTT. V is TRBV6-2 or TRBV6-3 and J is TRBJ2-2; D might be TRBD1 (6 bases). Trimming cost V 6 bases and J 1 base, with 15 bases left between them. Germline-derived CDR1 and CDR2 are MNHEY and SVGEGT. The CDR3 loop spans 16 amino acids.

This chain connects TRBV18 to TRBJ1-2; unclear D gene. The CDR3 length is 15 residues. V lost 3 bases and J 7 bases, leaving 18 bases between the germline ends. Germline loops: CDR1 KGHSH, CDR2 LQKENI. The DNA of the CDR3 is TGTGCCAGCTCACCGGGTCAGGCGTCGATAGGTGGCTACACCTTC. As protein: CASSPGQASIGGYTF.

The chain uses TRBV27 and TRBJ2-6; 7 bases are shared with TRBD1. The CDR3 is 17 residues long. The germline V gene encodes CDR1 MNHEY and CDR2 SMNVEV (reference sequence). After removal of 4 bases from V and 2 bases from J, the junction contained 8 bases not matched to a gene. The CDR3 region has the DNA TGTGCCAGCAGTTCTAACAGGGGACAAACTGGGGCCAACGTCCTGACTTTC. Its protein is CASSSNRGQTGANVLTF.

This chain uses TRBV7-9 with TRBJ2-1, with 8 bases fitting TRBD2. With 3 bases clipped from V and 10 bases from J, the junction kept 14 bases outside the gene matches. CDR1 and CDR2 from the germline V gene are SEHNR and FQNEAQ (reference sequence). This CDR3 has 16 residues. The CDR3: CASSFSRGRNFREQFF. In DNA, the CDR3 is TGTGCCAGCAGCTTTTCTCGCGGGAGGAATTTTAGGGAGCAGTTCTTC.

This sequence joins TRBV5-6 and TRBJ2-7; 8 nucleotides line up with TRBD1. Trimming removed 3 bases from V and 2 bases from J; junction bases left unmatched: 4. Germline loops: CDR1 SGHDT, CDR2 YYEEEE. The CDR3 is made up of 14 amino acids. This chain's CDR3 is CASSSGGQTYEQYF. CDR3 nucleotide sequence: TGTGCCAGCAGCTCAGGGGGCCAAACCTACGAGCAGTACTTC.

The CDR3 spells CANGQYNTEAFF. The CDR3, as DNA: TGTGCCAACGGACAGTACAACACTGAAGCTTTCTTT. The chain carries TRBV2 and TRBJ1-1; weak D call: TRBD1 (6 bases). From germline, CDR1 is SNHLY and CDR2 FYNNEI. V was pared by 10 bases and J by 2 bases, with 11 bases between. The CDR3 loop spans 12 amino acids.

The CDR3, as DNA: TGTGCCACCAGTGATTCCCCCTCGGGGGGCCCCGATGTCTCCTACGAGCAGTACTTC. Amino acids: CATSDSPSGGPDVSYEQYF. The chain employs TRBV24-1 and TRBJ2-7, with a possible D match to TRBD2 (7 bases). Trimming shortened V by 2 bases and J by 0 bases, and 22 bases separated the two germline ends. CDR1 is KGHDR, CDR2 SFDVKD, per germline. This CDR3 has 19 residues.

Remarks on this clone: The same CDR3 also results from other DNA sequences found in this sample. The CDR3 DNA sequence: TGTGCCAGCAGCTTAGACAGCCTCAATCAGCCCCAGCATTTT. Translating gives CASSLDSLNQPQHF. The V call is TRBV7-9, the J call TRBJ1-5; D unresolved. This CDR3 is built from 14 residues. With 1 base removed from V and 3 bases from J, the gap between germline ends came to 7 bases. Germline-derived CDR1 and CDR2 are SEHNR and FQNEAQ (reference sequence).

V gene TRBV5-5 combines with J gene TRBJ2-7, with TRBD1 matching 10 bases. After removal of 5 bases from V and 2 bases from J, the junction contained 4 bases not matched to a gene. The V gene's germline CDR1 is SGHKS and CDR2 YYEKEE (reference sequence). The CDR3 is 14 amino acids. CDR3 amino acids: CASRGTGVAYEQYF. CDR3 DNA sequence: TGTGCCAGCAGGGGGACAGGGGTGGCCTACGAGCAGTACTTC.

The rearrangement links TRBV11-3 to TRBJ2-7; 12 positions match TRBD2. Germline trimming cut 1 base from V and 6 bases from J; bases unmatched to any gene: 10. Germline CDR1 SGHNT, CDR2 YENEEA. This CDR3 region has 17 residues. Here the CDR3 reads CASSLAPRLAGVSEQYF. As DNA, the CDR3 is TGTGCCAGCAGCTTAGCCCCTCGACTAGCGGGAGTCTCCGAGCAGTACTTC.

The chain links TRBV4-2 to TRBJ2-3, with TRBD2 matching 11 bases. V dropped 3 bases and J dropped 3; count of bases not matched to a gene: 8. The germline V gene has CDR1 LGHNA and CDR2 YNFKEQ. This CDR3 contains 17 residues. CDR3 region: CASSQVAGGPLTDTQYF. The CDR3 DNA is TGTGCCAGCAGCCAGGTAGCGGGAGGGCCGTTAACAGATACGCAGTATTTT.

The chain recombines TRBV2 with TRBJ2-2, with TRBD2 identical over 7 bases. The CDR3 contains 14 residues. V lost 8 bases, J lost 7 bases, and 10 bases stayed unmatched. Germline CDR1 SNHLY, CDR2 FYNNEI. The CDR3 region is CASGASRGGGELFF. The CDR3 DNA reads as TGTGCCAGCGGAGCCTCCCGCGGGGGCGGGGAGCTGTTTTTT.

The chain couples TRBV6-2 or TRBV6-3 to TRBJ1-1, with D possibly matching TRBD1 (5 bases). CDR1 and CDR2 from the germline V gene are MNHEY and SVGEGT. This CDR3 is 13 amino acids long. Between the trimmed V and J ends, which lost 4 bases and 4 bases, there was a span of 10 bases. CDR3: CASSLMGGTEAFF. The CDR3 nucleotides are TGTGCCAGCAGTTTGATGGGGGGCACTGAAGCTTTCTTT.